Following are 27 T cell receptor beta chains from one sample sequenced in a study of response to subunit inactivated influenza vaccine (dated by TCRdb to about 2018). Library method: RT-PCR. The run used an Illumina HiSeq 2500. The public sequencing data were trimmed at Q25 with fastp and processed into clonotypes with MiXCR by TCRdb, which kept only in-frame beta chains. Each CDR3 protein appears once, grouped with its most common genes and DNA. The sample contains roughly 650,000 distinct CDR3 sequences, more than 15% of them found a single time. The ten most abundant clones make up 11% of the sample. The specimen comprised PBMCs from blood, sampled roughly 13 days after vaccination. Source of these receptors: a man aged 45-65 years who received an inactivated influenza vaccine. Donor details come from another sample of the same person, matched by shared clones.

CDR3 DNA sequence: TGTGCCAGCAGCTTAGCGTACAGGAGCGCAACTAATGAAAAACTGTTTTTT. Protein sequence: CASSLAYRSATNEKLFF. The chain couples TRBV7-6 to TRBJ1-4; a possible D gene is TRBD1 (5 bases). The V gene's germline CDR1 is SGHVS and CDR2 FNYEAQ. Trimming cost V 0 bases and J 0 bases, with 11 bases left between them. The CDR3 covers 17 residues.

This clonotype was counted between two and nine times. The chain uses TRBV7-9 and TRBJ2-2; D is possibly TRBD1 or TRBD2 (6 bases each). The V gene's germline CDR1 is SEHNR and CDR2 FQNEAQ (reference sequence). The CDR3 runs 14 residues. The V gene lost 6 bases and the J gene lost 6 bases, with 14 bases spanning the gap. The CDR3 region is CASRPRGLSGELFF. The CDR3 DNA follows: TGTGCCAGCAGGCCCCGGGGGCTATCCGGGGAGCTGTTTTTT.

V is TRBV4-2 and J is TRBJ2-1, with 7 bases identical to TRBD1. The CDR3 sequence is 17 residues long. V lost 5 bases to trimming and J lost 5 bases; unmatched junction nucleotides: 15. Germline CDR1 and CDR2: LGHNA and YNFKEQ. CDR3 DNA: TGTGCCAGCAGCTCTCACTCCGGGACAGAGAAAGACAATGAGCAGTTCTTC. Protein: CASSSHSGTEKDNEQFF.

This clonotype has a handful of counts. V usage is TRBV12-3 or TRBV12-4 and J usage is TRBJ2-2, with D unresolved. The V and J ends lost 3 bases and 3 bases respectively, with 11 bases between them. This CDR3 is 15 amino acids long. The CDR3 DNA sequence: TGTGCCAGCAGTTTCGGGCAGACTGACACCGGGGAGCTGTTTTTT. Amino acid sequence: CASSFGQTDTGELFF.

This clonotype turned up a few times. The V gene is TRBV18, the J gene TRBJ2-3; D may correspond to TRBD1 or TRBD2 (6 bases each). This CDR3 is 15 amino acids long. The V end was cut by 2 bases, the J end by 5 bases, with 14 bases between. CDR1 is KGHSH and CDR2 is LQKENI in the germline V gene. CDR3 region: CASSPSRGLGDTQYF. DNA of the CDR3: TGTGCCAGCTCACCATCCCGGGGGCTGGGAGATACGCAGTATTTT.

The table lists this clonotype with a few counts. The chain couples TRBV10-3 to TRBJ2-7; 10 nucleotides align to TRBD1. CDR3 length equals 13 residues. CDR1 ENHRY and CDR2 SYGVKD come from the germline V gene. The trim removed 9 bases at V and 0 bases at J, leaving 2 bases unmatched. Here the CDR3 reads CAMGQGFSYEQYF. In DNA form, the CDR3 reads TGTGCCATGGGACAGGGGTTCTCCTACGAGCAGTACTTC.

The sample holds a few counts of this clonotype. CDR3 DNA: TGTGCCAGCAGCGGTATTGATACGCAGTATTTT. Protein sequence: CASSGIDTQYF. J is TRBJ2-3 and V is TRBV28; no clear D gene. Germline V gene lookup returns CDR1 MDHEN and CDR2 SYDVKM. Trimming stripped 6 bases from V and 6 bases from J, with 7 bases between. This CDR3 spans 11 amino acids.

As DNA, the CDR3 is TGTGCCAGCAGTGAGTGGGACAGTACCTACGAGCAGTACTTC. The encoded protein is CASSEWDSTYEQYF. The rearrangement uses TRBV2 and TRBJ2-7; 7 nucleotides line up with TRBD1. The V gene's germline CDR1 is SNHLY and CDR2 FYNNEI. J gave up 2 bases and V 3 bases, and 4 bases lay outside the gene matches. The CDR3 consists of 14 residues. The variable domain in full, completed from reference TRBV2 and TRBJ2-7, reads EPEVTQTPSHQVTQMGQEVILRCVPISNHLYFYWYRQILGQKVEFLVSFYNNEISEKSEIFDDQFSVERPDGSNFTLKIRSTKLEDSAMYFCASSEWDSTYEQYFGPGTRLTVT.

The CDR3 coding sequence is TGTGCCAGCTATTTCTCTGGGGCCAACGTCCTGACTTTC. Amino acids: CASYFSGANVLTF. The genes are TRBV5-6 and TRBJ2-6; D is unresolved. Germline loops: CDR1 SGHDT, CDR2 YYEEEE. V was trimmed by 7 bases and J by 0 bases, leaving 5 bases between them. The CDR3 length is 13 residues. The full variable domain, in which reference TRBV5-6 and TRBJ2-6 provide the parts outside the CDR3, is DAGVTQSPTHLIKTRGQQVTLRCSPKSGHDTVSWYQQALGQGPQFIFQYYEEEERQRGNFPDRFSGHQFPNYSSELNVNALLLGDSALYLCASYFSGANVLTFGAGSRLTVL.

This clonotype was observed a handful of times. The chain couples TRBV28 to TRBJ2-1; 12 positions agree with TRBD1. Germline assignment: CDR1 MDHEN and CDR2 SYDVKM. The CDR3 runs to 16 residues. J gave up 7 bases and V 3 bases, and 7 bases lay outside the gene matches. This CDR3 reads CASSFGGQGARNEQFF. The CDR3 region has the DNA TGTGCCAGCAGTTTCGGGGGACAGGGGGCGCGGAATGAGCAGTTCTTC.

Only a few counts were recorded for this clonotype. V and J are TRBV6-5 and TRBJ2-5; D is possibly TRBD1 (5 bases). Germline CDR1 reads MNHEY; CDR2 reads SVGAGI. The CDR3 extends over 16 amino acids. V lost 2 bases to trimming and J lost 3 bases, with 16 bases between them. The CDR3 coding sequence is TGTGCCAGCAGTTACGAGGCAGGGCATGTGAAAGAGACCCAGTACTTC. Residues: CASSYEAGHVKETQYF.

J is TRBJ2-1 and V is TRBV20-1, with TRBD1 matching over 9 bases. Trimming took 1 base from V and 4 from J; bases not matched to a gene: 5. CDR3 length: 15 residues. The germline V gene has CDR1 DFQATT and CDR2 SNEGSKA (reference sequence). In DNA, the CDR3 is TGCAGTGCTAGAGGACGGACAGGGGCTTACAATGAGCAGTTCTTC. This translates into CSARGRTGAYNEQFF.

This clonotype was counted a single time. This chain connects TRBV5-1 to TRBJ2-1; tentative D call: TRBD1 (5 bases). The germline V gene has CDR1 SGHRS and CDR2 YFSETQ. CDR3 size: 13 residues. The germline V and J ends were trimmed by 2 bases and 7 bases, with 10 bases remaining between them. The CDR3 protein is CASSFHKGNEQFF. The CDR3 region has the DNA TGCGCCAGCAGCTTCCACAAGGGGAATGAGCAGTTCTTC.

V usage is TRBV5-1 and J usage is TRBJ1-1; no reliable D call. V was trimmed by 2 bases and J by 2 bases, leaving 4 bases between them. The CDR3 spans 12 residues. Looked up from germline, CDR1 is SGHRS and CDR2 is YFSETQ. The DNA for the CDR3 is TGCGCCAGCAGCTTCACTAACACTGAAGCTTTCTTT. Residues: CASSFTNTEAFF.

The CDR3: CSAVLTGRGVEQFF. In nucleotides, the CDR3 is TGCAGTGCTGTCCTTACGGGCCGGGGGGTTGAGCAGTTCTTC. The J gene is TRBJ2-1, the V gene TRBV20-1, with 7 bases aligning to TRBD2. The CDR3 length is 14 residues. The germline V gene has CDR1 DFQATT and CDR2 SNEGSKA (reference sequence). The trim removed 5 bases at V and 9 bases at J, leaving 13 bases unmatched.

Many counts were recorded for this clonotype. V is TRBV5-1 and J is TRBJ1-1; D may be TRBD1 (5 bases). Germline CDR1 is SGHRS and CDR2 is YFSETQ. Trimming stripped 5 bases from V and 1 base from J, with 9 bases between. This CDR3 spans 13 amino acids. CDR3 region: CASRKTGNTEAFF. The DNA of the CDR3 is TGCGCCAGCAGAAAAACAGGGAACACTGAAGCTTTCTTT.

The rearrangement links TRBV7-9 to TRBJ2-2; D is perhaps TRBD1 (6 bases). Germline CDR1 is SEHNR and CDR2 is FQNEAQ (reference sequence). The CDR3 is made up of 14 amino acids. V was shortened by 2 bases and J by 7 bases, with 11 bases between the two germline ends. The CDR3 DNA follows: TGTGCCAGCAGCTTACTGCAGGGGATCGGGGAGCTGTTTTTT. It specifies CASSLLQGIGELFF. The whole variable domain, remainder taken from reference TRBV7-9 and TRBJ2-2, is DTGVSQNPRHKITKRGQNVTFRCDPISEHNRLYWYRQTLGQGPEFLTYFQNEAQLEKSRLLSDRFSAERPKGSFSTLEIQRTEQGDSAMYLCASSLLQGIGELFFGEGSRLTVL.

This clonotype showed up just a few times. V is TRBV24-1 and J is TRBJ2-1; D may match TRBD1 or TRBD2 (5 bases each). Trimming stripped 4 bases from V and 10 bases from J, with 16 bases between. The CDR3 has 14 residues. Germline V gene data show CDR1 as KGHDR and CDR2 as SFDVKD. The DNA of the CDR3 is TGTGCCACCAGTGACCGGAGAGGGGCAGAAGAGCAGTTCTTC. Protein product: CATSDRRGAEEQFF.

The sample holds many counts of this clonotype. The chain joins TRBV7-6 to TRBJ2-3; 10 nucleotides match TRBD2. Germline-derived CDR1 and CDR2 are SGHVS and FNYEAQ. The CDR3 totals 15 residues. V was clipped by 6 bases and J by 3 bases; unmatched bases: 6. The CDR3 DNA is TGTGCCAGCAGACTTAGCGGGGGGTTAACAGATACGCAGTATTTT. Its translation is CASRLSGGLTDTQYF.

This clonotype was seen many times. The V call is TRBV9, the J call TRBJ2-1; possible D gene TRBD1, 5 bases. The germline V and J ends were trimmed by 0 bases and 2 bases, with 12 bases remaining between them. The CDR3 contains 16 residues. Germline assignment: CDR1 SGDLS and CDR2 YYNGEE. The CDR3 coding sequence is TGTGCCAGCAGCGTAGCCGCCTTAGGGGCCTACAATGAGCAGTTCTTC. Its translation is CASSVAALGAYNEQFF.

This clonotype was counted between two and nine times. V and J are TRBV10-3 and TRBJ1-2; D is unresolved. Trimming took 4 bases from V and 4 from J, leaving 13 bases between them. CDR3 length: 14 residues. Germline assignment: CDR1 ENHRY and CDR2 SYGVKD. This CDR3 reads CAISAADGRYGYTF. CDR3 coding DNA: TGTGCCATCAGTGCCGCGGACGGACGCTATGGCTACACCTTC.

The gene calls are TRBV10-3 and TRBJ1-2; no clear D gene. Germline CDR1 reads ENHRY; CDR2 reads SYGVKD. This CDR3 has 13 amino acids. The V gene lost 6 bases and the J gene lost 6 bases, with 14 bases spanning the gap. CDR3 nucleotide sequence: TGTGCCATCAGGGCGGTGCTAACTAATGGCTACACCTTC. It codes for CAIRAVLTNGYTF.

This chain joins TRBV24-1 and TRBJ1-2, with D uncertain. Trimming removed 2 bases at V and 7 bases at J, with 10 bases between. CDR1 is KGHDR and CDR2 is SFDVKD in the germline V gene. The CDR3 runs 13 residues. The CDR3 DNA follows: TGTGCCACCAGTGATTCTATTACGACTGGCTACACCTTC. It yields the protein CATSDSITTGYTF.

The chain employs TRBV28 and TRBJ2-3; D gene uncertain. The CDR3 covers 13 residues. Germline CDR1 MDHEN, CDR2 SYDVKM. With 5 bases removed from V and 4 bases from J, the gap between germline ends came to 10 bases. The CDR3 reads CASSIHNPDTQYF. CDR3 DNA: TGTGCCAGCAGTATACATAACCCAGATACGCAGTATTTT.

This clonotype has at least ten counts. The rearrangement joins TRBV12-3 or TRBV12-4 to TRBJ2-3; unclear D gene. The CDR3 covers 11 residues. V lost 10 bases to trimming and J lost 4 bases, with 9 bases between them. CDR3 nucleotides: TGTGCCACTGCCACGCCAGATACGCAGTATTTT. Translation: CATATPDTQYF.

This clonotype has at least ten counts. DNA of the CDR3: TGTGCCAGCAGCCGTGGGACTAGCCTAGGCCAAGAGACCCAGTACTTC. Protein product: CASSRGTSLGQETQYF. The rearrangement links TRBV7-9 to TRBJ2-5; TRBD2 agrees at 9 bases. CDR1 is SEHNR, CDR2 FQNEAQ, per germline (reference sequence). Losses at the gene ends were 5 bases for V and 1 base for J; bases not matched to a gene: 8. This CDR3 has 16 amino acids.

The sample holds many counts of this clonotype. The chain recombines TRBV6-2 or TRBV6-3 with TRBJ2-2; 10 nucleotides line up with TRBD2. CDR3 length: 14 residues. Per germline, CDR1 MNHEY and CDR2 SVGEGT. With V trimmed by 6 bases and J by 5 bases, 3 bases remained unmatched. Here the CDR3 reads CASRGTSVTGELFF. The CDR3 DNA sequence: TGTGCCAGCAGAGGGACTAGCGTTACCGGGGAGCTGTTTTTT.